This T cell receptor beta chain was identified during a study of cytomegalovirus exposure and HLA in healthy donors. Study at large: Early release data held approximately 81 million unique TCRs from HLA-typed donors. Findings and limits, study-wide: Follow-up analysis found HLA locus-dependent TCR association rates, highest for DRB1 and lowest for HLA-C. The study put 150 to 200 TCR beta chains on its list as cytomegalovirus-associated.

About this clone: What it binds is not known.

Healthy bone marrow donors made up the cohort. Researchers ran the PCR with 60 Vbeta and 13 Jbeta primers. Sequencing was performed with immunoSEQ multiplex PCR; in TCRdb, only in-frame clones are kept and a portion is missing. The sample has about 130,000 clones, over 75% seen once; the top ten hold approximately 1.2%. The germline V gene has CDR1 MNHNS and CDR2 SASEGT. CDR3 length: 16 amino acids. Between the trimmed V and J ends, which lost 3 bases and 2 bases, there was a span of 16 bases. This sequence was found in a man aged 50 to 60 in good health and CMV-seronegative. Source material: PBMCs. V is TRBV6-1 and J is TRBJ2-5, with TRBD1 as a possible D gene (5 bases). The CDR3 DNA reads as TGTGCCAGCAGTGATAGTAGGGGTCCACTTCAAGAGACCCAGTACTTC. Its translation: CASSDSRGPLQETQYF.